The 10 T cell receptor beta chains below were found in one sample sequenced in a study of shared clonotypes between healthy human individuals. Profiling relied on immunoSEQ multiplex PCR, and the TCRdb table lists in-frame clones only, not all of them. Of approximately 530,000 clones detected, about 96% appear once; the ten largest clones hold approximately 0.06%. The sample consisted of naive CD4+ T cells sorted from blood. Subset of the sample: CD45RA+ positively selected. Receptor source: a woman under 40 in good health.

CDR3 sequence reads: CASSLEILVGGVYEQYF. DNA for the CDR3: TGTGCCAGCAGCTTAGAAATTCTTGTGGGGGGAGTTTACGAGCAGTACTTC. The chain has TRBV7-9 and TRBJ2-7, with D maybe TRBD2 (6 bases). Trimming cost V 1 base and J 4 bases, with 20 bases left between them. The CDR3 totals 17 residues. From germline, CDR1 is SEHNR and CDR2 FQNEAQ (reference sequence).

V is TRBV5-1 and J is TRBJ2-7; 8 nucleotides agree with TRBD1. CDR3 size: 16 residues. Germline CDR1 is SGHRS and CDR2 is YFSETQ. Trimming took 2 bases from V and 5 from J; bases not matched to a gene: 12. The DNA of the CDR3 is TGCGCCAGCAGCTTAGGACAGGGTAAAGTTTTTCACGAGCAGTACTTC. Translation: CASSLGQGKVFHEQYF.

The chain carries TRBV15 and TRBJ2-1, with 12 bases aligning to TRBD2. J was trimmed by 1 base and V by 8 bases; bases with no gene match: 18. Looked up from germline, CDR1 is LNHNV and CDR2 is YYDKDF (reference sequence). The CDR3 is 20 amino acids. CDR3 nucleotides: TGTGCCACCGCGGAGGGGGCTAGCGGGAGGGCGGGGAGTTCCTACAATGAGCAGTTCTTC. Protein sequence: CATAEGASGRAGSSYNEQFF. Full variable domain (outside the CDR3, taken from reference TRBV15 and TRBJ2-1): DAMVIQNPRYQVTQFGKPVTLSCSQTLNHNVMYWYQQKSSQAPKLLFHYYDKDFNNEADTPDNFQSRRPNTSFCFLDIRSPGLGDTAMYLCATAEGASGRAGSSYNEQFFGPGTRLTVL.

The chain is built from TRBV7-9 and TRBJ2-4; tentative D call: TRBD2 (6 bases). CDR1 is SEHNR and CDR2 is FQNEAQ in the germline V gene (reference sequence). Between the trimmed V and J ends, which lost 2 bases and 4 bases, there was a span of 9 bases. The length of the CDR3 is 14 residues. The CDR3: CASSLPRGKNIQYF. DNA for the CDR3: TGTGCCAGCAGCTTACCCCGGGGGAAAAACATTCAGTACTTC.

The V and J genes are TRBV4-1 and TRBJ1-4; 9 nucleotides agree with TRBD1. With 1 base clipped from V and 7 bases from J, the junction kept 7 bases outside the gene matches. CDR1 and CDR2 (germline): MGHRA, YSYEKL. The CDR3 consists of 16 residues. In nucleotides, the CDR3 is TGCGCCAGCAGCCAAGTACAGGGGGCGGGGGGTGAAAAACTGTTTTTT. Translated, it gives CASSQVQGAGGEKLFF.

The rearrangement uses TRBV9 and TRBJ1-4, with TRBD1 as a possible D gene (6 bases). The CDR3 covers 16 residues. V was trimmed by 3 bases and J by 3 bases, leaving 15 bases between them. Germline V gene sequence: CDR1 SGDLS, CDR2 YYNGEE. The CDR3, as DNA: TGTGCCAGCAGCGCTGGAACAGGGTCCCCTAATGAAAAACTGTTTTTT. Translated: CASSAGTGSPNEKLFF.

The gene calls are TRBV2 and TRBJ2-5, with 11 bases matching TRBD2. Germline V lookup: CDR1 SNHLY, CDR2 FYNNEI. Germline trimming cut 4 bases from V and 3 bases from J; bases unmatched to any gene: 4. This CDR3 contains 15 residues. The CDR3 sequence: CASSVETSGKETQYF. For the CDR3, the DNA is TGTGCCAGCAGTGTGGAGACTAGCGGGAAAGAGACCCAGTACTTC.

This chain uses TRBV18 with TRBJ1-5; D uncertain. With 4 bases removed from V and 9 bases from J, the gap between germline ends came to 10 bases. The CDR3 runs to 12 residues. The germline V gene has CDR1 KGHSH and CDR2 LQKENI. This CDR3 is CASSLEHRPQHF. The CDR3 DNA follows: TGTGCCAGCTCACTCGAACATCGGCCCCAGCATTTT. Based on the CDR3 plus reference TRBV18 and TRBJ1-5, the full variable domain is NAGVMQNPRHLVRRRGQEARLRCSPMKGHSHVYWYRQLPEEGLKFMVYLQKENIIDESGMPKERFSAEFPKEGPSILRIQQVVRGDSAAYFCASSLEHRPQHFGDGTRLSIL.

The chain uses TRBV7-8 and TRBJ1-4; D remains ambiguous. The CDR3 length is 11 residues. Trimming took 6 bases from V and 15 from J, leaving 14 bases between them. In germline, CDR1 is SGHVS, CDR2 FQNEAQ. The CDR3 region is CASRETSRVFF. In nucleotides, the CDR3 is TGTGCCAGCAGGGAAACTTCTAGGGTGTTTTTT.

The CDR3 DNA reads as TGTGCCAGCAGCTTCGGGTCCGCAACTAATGAAAAACTGTTTTTT. This gives the protein CASSFGSATNEKLFF. The chain employs TRBV7-9 and TRBJ1-4; D not certain. CDR1 is SEHNR and CDR2 is FQNEAQ in the germline V gene (reference sequence). The CDR3 is made up of 15 amino acids. Trimming left V 3 bases short and J 0 bases short, with 8 bases between. The full variable domain, with the rest looked up from reference TRBV7-9 and TRBJ1-4, is DTGVSQNPRHKITKRGQNVTFRCDPISEHNRLYWYRQTLGQGPEFLTYFQNEAQLEKSRLLSDRFSAERPKGSFSTLEIQRTEQGDSAMYLCASSFGSATNEKLFFGSGTQLSVL.